These T cell receptor beta chains were read from a single sample in a study of blood T cell repertoires in COVID-19. Clones were read by immunoSEQ multiplex PCR, and TCRdb kept only the in-frame ones, dropping some. The data contain some 140,000 clones, approximately 88% of them singletons. Sample: peripheral blood. The receptors come from a man in his 60s with acute or convalescent COVID-19. CDR3s include the opening cysteine and the closing phenylalanine or tryptophan. A D gene is named only where the DNA matches it firmly. Some rows mark clone size as missing; the rest say once, few, many or name a class of expanded clone.

d_gene | j_gene | abundance | v_gene | CDR3aa | CDR3nt
. | TRBJ1-1 | . | TRBV5-1 | CASSFLEAPGTEAFF | TGCGCCAGCAGCTTCCTCGAGGCTCCGGGTACTGAAGCTTTCTTT
. | TRBJ1-1 | . | TRBV18 | CASSPNWGANTEAFF | TGTGCCAGCTCACCAAATTGGGGAGCGAACACTGAAGCTTTCTTT
. | TRBJ1-4 | . | TRBV24-1 | CATSDPRQTNEKLFF | TGTGCCACCAGTGACCCTAGACAGACCAATGAAAAACTGTTTTTT
. | TRBJ2-3 | . | TRBV5-6 | CASSPSLAAPTDTQYF | TGTGCCAGCAGCCCCTCTTTAGCGGCCCCCACAGATACGCAGTATTTT
TRBD2 | TRBJ2-1 | . | TRBV9 | CASSVATSGGRYNEQFF | TGTGCCAGCAGCGTAGCGACTAGCGGGGGCCGTTACAATGAGCAGTTCTTC
. | TRBJ1-5 | . | TRBV28 | CASSLTRSQPQHF | TGTGCCAGCAGTTTAACGCGTTCTCAGCCCCAGCATTTT
. | TRBJ2-3 | . | TRBV11-2 | CASRSTAGSDTQYF | TGTGCCAGCAGGTCAACAGCGGGTAGTGATACGCAGTATTTT
. | TRBJ1-3 | . | TRBV18 | CASSPGAILSGNTIYF | TGTGCCAGCTCACCGGGGGCCATTCTCTCTGGAAACACCATATATTTT
TRBD1 | TRBJ1-1 | . | TRBV5-1 | CASSLAGDREAFF | TGCGCCAGCAGCTTGGCCGGGGACAGGGAAGCTTTCTTT
TRBD2 | TRBJ2-3 | . | TRBV9 | CASSGREREFTDTQYF | TGTGCCAGCAGCGGGCGGGAGCGGGAGTTCACAGATACGCAGTATTTT
. | TRBJ1-2 | . | TRBV12-3/TRBV12-4 | CASSLEAGGYTF | TGTGCCAGCAGTTTAGAGGCGGGAGGCTACACCTTC
TRBD1 | TRBJ1-4 | . | TRBV5-1 | CASSLEGQGGGEKLFF | TGCGCCAGCAGCTTGGAGGGACAGGGAGGTGGCGAAAAACTGTTTTTT
TRBD1 | TRBJ1-1 | . | TRBV19 | CASSIGGQTNTEAFF | TGTGCCAGTAGTATAGGGGGACAGACGAACACTGAAGCTTTCTTT
. | TRBJ2-7 | . | TRBV7-2 | CASSPSTGIHEQYF | TGTGCCAGCAGTCCATCTACAGGGATCCACGAGCAGTACTTC
. | TRBJ2-1 | . | TRBV12-2 | CASRLDRPFSYNEQFF | TGTGCAAGTCGCTTAGACAGGCCTTTCTCCTACAATGAGCAGTTCTTC
TRBD2 | TRBJ2-1 | few | TRBV7-9 | CASSPGGLAGKTYNEQFF | TGTGCCAGCAGTCCCGGAGGACTAGCTGGAAAGACTTACAATGAGCAGTTCTTC
TRBD1 | TRBJ2-7 | . | TRBV6-1 | CASSESGTGGYEQYF | TGTGCCAGCAGTGAATCCGGGACAGGGGGTTACGAGCAGTACTTC
TRBD2 | TRBJ2-2 | . | TRBV5-4 | CASSSGLAGGTGELFF | TGTGCCAGCAGCTCGGGACTAGCGGGGGGCACCGGGGAGCTGTTTTTT
TRBD1 | TRBJ1-1 | . | TRBV29-1 | CSAKDRAMNTEAFF | TGCAGCGCCAAGGACAGGGCGATGAACACTGAAGCTTTCTTT
. | TRBJ1-1 | . | TRBV5-5 | CASSFRVGTEAFF | TGTGCCAGCAGCTTCAGGGTCGGCACTGAAGCTTTCTTT
. | TRBJ2-2 | few | TRBV6-5 | CASRGPGITGELFF | TGTGCCAGCAGGGGCCCGGGGATCACCGGGGAGCTGTTTTTT
TRBD2 | TRBJ2-1 | . | TRBV7-2 | CASSNGLAGGSEQFF | TGTGCCAGCAGCAACGGACTAGCCGGGGGTAGTGAGCAGTTCTTC
TRBD1 | TRBJ2-7 | . | TRBV5-6 | CASSSYRGRSSYEQYF | TGTGCCAGCAGCTCGTACAGGGGTCGGAGCTCCTACGAGCAGTACTTC
TRBD2 | TRBJ2-7 | . | TRBV14 | CASGTSGTYEQYF | TGTGCCAGTGGGACTAGCGGGACATACGAGCAGTACTTC
. | TRBJ1-1 | . | TRBV5-4 | CASGTTNTEAFF | TGTGCCAGCGGGACAACGAACACTGAAGCTTTCTTT
TRBD2 | TRBJ2-7 | . | TRBV5-1 | CASSLASGRQNEQYF | TGCGCCAGCAGCTTGGCCAGCGGGAGACAAAACGAGCAGTACTTC
TRBD1 | TRBJ2-7 | . | TRBV6-5 | CASSYPRDRAHEQYF | TGTGCCAGCAGTTACCCAAGGGACAGGGCACACGAGCAGTACTTC
. | TRBJ2-1 | . | TRBV30 | CASSTGRGYNEQFF | TGTGCCTCTTCCACAGGGAGAGGGTACAATGAGCAGTTCTTC
TRBD1 | TRBJ1-2 | few | TRBV6-2/TRBV6-3 | CASSYNRDRKYGYTF | TGTGCCAGCAGTTACAACCGGGACAGGAAGTATGGCTACACCTTC
TRBD2 | TRBJ2-6 | few | TRBV3-1/TRBV3-2 | CASSQGTTGANVLTF | TGTGCCAGCAGCCAGGGGACTACTGGGGCCAACGTCCTGACTTTC
TRBD1 | TRBJ1-1 | . | TRBV27 | CASSFGTGAEAFF | TGTGCCAGCAGTTTTGGGACAGGCGCTGAAGCTTTCTTT
. | TRBJ2-6 | . | TRBV27 | CASSYRSGANVLTF | TGTGCCAGCAGTTACCGGTCTGGGGCCAACGTCCTGACTTTC
. | TRBJ2-3 | few | TRBV28 | CASSFTVGLTDTQYF | TGTGCCAGCAGTTTCACAGTGGGACTGACAGATACGCAGTATTTT
TRBD2 | TRBJ2-5 | . | TRBV5-1 | CASSFTSGGAQETQYF | TGCGCCAGCAGCTTCACTAGCGGGGGGGCGCAAGAGACCCAGTACTTC
TRBD2 | TRBJ2-7 | . | TRBV5-1 | CASSLAGGRGSYEQYF | TGCGCCAGCAGCTTGGCCGGCGGGAGGGGGTCCTACGAGCAGTACTTC
TRBD1 | TRBJ2-3 | . | TRBV6-5 | CASSLGQGSTDTQYF | TGTGCCAGCAGCCTTGGACAGGGTAGCACAGATACGCAGTATTTT
TRBD1 | TRBJ2-7 | . | TRBV5-1 | CASSLLGQAYEQYF | TGCGCCAGCAGCTTGCTGGGACAGGCCTACGAGCAGTACTTC
. | TRBJ1-2 | . | TRBV9 | CASSPQGSGYTF | TGTGCCAGCAGCCCACAGGGTTCTGGCTACACCTTC
. | TRBJ1-5 | few | TRBV10-1 | CASSAGNQPQHF | TGCGCCAGCAGCGCAGGGAATCAGCCCCAGCATTTT
. | TRBJ2-2 | . | TRBV12-3/TRBV12-4 | CASSRGTGELFF | TGTGCCAGCAGTCGCGGCACCGGGGAGCTGTTTTTT
TRBD1 | TRBJ2-3 | . | TRBV4-1 | CASSQNGQGLSTDTQYF | TGCGCCAGCAGCCAAAACGGACAGGGACTTAGCACAGATACGCAGTATTTT
. | TRBJ1-1 | . | TRBV5-5 | CASSLSSGEYTEAFF | TGTGCCAGCAGCTTGTCTTCAGGGGAATACACTGAAGCTTTCTTT
. | TRBJ1-2 | . | TRBV30 | CAWTRTRSVGYGYTF | TGTGCCTGGACCCGCACTAGATCGGTTGGATATGGCTACACCTTC
. | TRBJ2-5 | once | TRBV10-1 | CASSANKLVGGETQYF | TGCGCCAGCAGCGCGAATAAGCTAGTGGGGGGAGAGACCCAGTACTTC
TRBD1 | TRBJ2-2 | . | TRBV27 | CASSGTANTGELFF | TGTGCCAGCAGTGGGACAGCGAACACCGGGGAGCTGTTTTTT
. | TRBJ1-5 | . | TRBV6-5 | CASTGSNQPQHF | TGTGCCAGCACCGGTAGCAATCAGCCCCAGCATTTT
TRBD1 | TRBJ2-7 | . | TRBV7-2 | CASSPRQGLFYEQYF | TGTGCCAGCAGCCCCCGACAGGGTCTCTTCTACGAGCAGTACTTC
. | TRBJ2-4 | few | TRBV9 | CASSPHWRDPLAKNIQYF | TGTGCCAGCAGCCCTCATTGGCGGGATCCACTAGCCAAAAACATTCAGTACTTC
TRBD2 | TRBJ2-1 | few | TRBV7-9 | CASSLGHSGKDNEQFF | TGTGCCAGCAGCTTGGGACATAGCGGGAAAGACAATGAGCAGTTCTTC
TRBD2 | TRBJ2-7 | . | TRBV3-1/TRBV3-2 | CASSQESGGLFVQYF | TGTGCCAGCAGCCAAGAGTCGGGGGGGTTGTTCGTGCAGTACTTC
. | TRBJ1-2 | . | TRBV19 | CASSIAVNYGYTF | TGTGCCAGTAGTATTGCAGTCAACTATGGCTACACCTTC
TRBD2 | TRBJ2-7 | . | TRBV5-1 | CASSSEAGYEQYF | TGCGCCAGCAGCTCCGAAGCGGGATACGAGCAGTACTTC
. | TRBJ1-1 | once | TRBV4-2 | CASSQEGTVGTEAFF | TGTGCCAGCAGCCAGGAGGGGACCGTTGGCACTGAAGCTTTCTTT